This T cell receptor (beta chain) was identified during a study of blood T cells in healthy people across ages. A sample-barcoded 5' primer and a J-beta primer mix were used in a second PCR of roughly 7 to 11 cycles. With 12 random nucleotides, a template-switch adaptor tagged each individual cDNA molecule. TCRdb recomputed calls from the 5' RACE reads with MiXCR, one row per CDR3 protein. The sample includes hundreds of thousands of distinct CDR3 sequences, 58% seen only once; the top ten take 22%. This clonotype was counted a few times. Its antigen is as yet unknown. Study-wide results and caveats: Naive T cell percentage showed a strong correlation with the diversity of TCR beta.

Trimming took off 6 bases at V and 1 base at J, with 9 bases between the two ends. Germline assignment: CDR1 SNHLY and CDR2 FYNNEI. This CDR3 region has 14 residues. Peripheral blood was drawn, ten milliliters per donor. This clonotype was obtained from a man aged 30 to 45 in good health. The genes are TRBV2 and TRBJ2-2; D gene ambiguous. The specimen sequenced was blood. The CDR3 reads CASSGSRNTGELFF. The DNA of the CDR3 is TGTGCCAGCAGCGGTTCGCGGAACACCGGGGAGCTGTTTTTT.